Below, 10 T cell receptor beta chains from the same sample are listed, as sequenced in a study of blood T cell repertoires in COVID-19. Clones were sequenced by immunoSEQ multiplex PCR, and TCRdb holds only the in-frame ones, with some missing. The sample shows 200,000 to 300,000 clones, approximately 86% of them seen only once. The specimen sequenced was PBMCs or T cells enriched from blood (not recorded which). The receptors here all came from a woman in her forties with acute COVID-19.

CDR3 coding DNA: TGCAGCGTCGCCCGGACAGGGTATAGCACAGATACGCAGTATTTT. Its protein product is CSVARTGYSTDTQYF. The rearrangement uses TRBV29-1 and TRBJ2-3; 8 nucleotides align to TRBD1. The germline V gene has CDR1 SQVTM and CDR2 ANQGSEA. The CDR3 is 15 residues long. V lost 6 bases to trimming and J lost 0 bases; unmatched junction nucleotides: 8.

The chain combines TRBV6-1 with TRBJ2-5; D possibly corresponds to TRBD1 (5 bases). Germline V gene data show CDR1 as MNHNS and CDR2 as SASEGT. This CDR3 comprises 14 residues. Trimming shortened V by 3 bases and J by 1 base, and 9 bases separated the two germline ends. The DNA of the CDR3 is TGTGCCAGCAGTGACCCAGGGATCCAAGAGACCCAGTACTTC. Its translation: CASSDPGIQETQYF.

The gene calls are TRBV18 and TRBJ1-3; D gene ambiguous. Germline CDR1 is KGHSH and CDR2 is LQKENI. The CDR3 sequence is 15 residues long. V was trimmed by 3 bases and J by 3 bases, leaving 12 bases between them. CDR3 in DNA: TGTGCCAGCTCACCGCCCGGGGAGATTGGAAACACCATATATTTT. Translation: CASSPPGEIGNTIYF.

The chain couples TRBV11-3 to TRBJ2-1, with D possibly TRBD2 on 5 matching bases. From germline, CDR1 is SGHNT and CDR2 YENEEA. The CDR3 runs to 14 residues. V shed 5 bases and J shed 7 bases, with 15 bases lying between them. The CDR3 coding sequence is TGTGCCAGCAGCCCGAGGGCTCTAGGTAATGAGCAGTTCTTC. This encodes CASSPRALGNEQFF.

This clone was seen once. The V and J genes are TRBV9 and TRBJ2-7, with D perhaps matching TRBD2 (5 bases). With 0 bases removed from V and 3 bases from J, the gap between germline ends came to 13 bases. The CDR3 runs to 15 residues. Germline V gene lookup returns CDR1 SGDLS and CDR2 YYNGEE. This chain's CDR3 is CASSVGGSADYEQYF. In DNA form, the CDR3 reads TGTGCCAGCAGCGTAGGGGGTAGCGCAGACTACGAGCAGTACTTC.

This chain links TRBV5-1 with TRBJ2-3, with D possibly being TRBD2 (6 bases). CDR1 is SGHRS and CDR2 is YFSETQ in the germline V gene. Trimming pared 4 bases from V and 1 base from J, leaving 10 bases between. The CDR3 is 14 amino acids. Here the CDR3 DNA reads TGCGCCAGCAGCCCCGGAGGGGGCACAGATACGCAGTATTTT. Residues: CASSPGGGTDTQYF.

The CDR3 protein is CSVGPGQGDYGYTF. CDR3 nucleotides: TGCAGCGTCGGACCGGGACAGGGGGACTATGGCTACACCTTC. The chain has TRBV29-1 and TRBJ1-2; 11 bases line up with TRBD1. The germline CDR1 and CDR2 sequences are SQVTM and ANQGSEA. Trimming took 6 bases from V and 3 from J; bases not matched to a gene: 6. This CDR3 is 14 amino acids long.

This chain uses TRBV9 with TRBJ2-7; possible D gene TRBD2, 6 bases. The ends were cut back, 4 bases at V and 2 bases at J, with 10 bases in the middle. From germline, CDR1 is SGDLS and CDR2 YYNGEE. The CDR3 extends over 13 amino acids. The CDR3: CASSTGSTYEQYF. Written as DNA, the CDR3 is TGTGCCAGCAGCACCGGGAGTACCTACGAGCAGTACTTC.

The V gene is TRBV10-3, the J gene TRBJ1-1, with TRBD1 matching 8 bases. The trim removed 5 bases at V and 0 bases at J, leaving 5 bases unmatched. Germline assignment: CDR1 ENHRY and CDR2 SYGVKD. The CDR3 is made up of 15 amino acids. The CDR3 nucleotides read TGTGCCATCAGTTCGGGACAGGCGGTGAACACTGAAGCTTTCTTT. Translating gives CAISSGQAVNTEAFF.

CDR3 DNA: TGCGCCAGCAGCCAACACCGGGACATTGGAAACACCATATATTTT. Amino acid sequence: CASSQHRDIGNTIYF. The chain joins TRBV4-1 to TRBJ1-3; possibly TRBD1 for D (6 bases). Germline V gives CDR1 MGHRA, CDR2 YSYEKL. V gave up 2 bases and J gave up 3 bases, with 11 bases separating them. The CDR3 runs to 15 residues.